This T cell receptor (beta chain) was obtained from a study of T cells in Graves' hyperthyroidism and ophthalmopathy. The overall study: Peripheral blood sampling occurred at initial diagnosis, before any treatment. Study results and caveats: Also found in blood were most expanded thyroid clonotypes above 0.001.

For this clonotype: Its antigen is currently unknown.

Researchers amplified the TCR beta CDR3 regions from RNA transcripts. Carried out on the TCR CDR3, a first-round RT-PCR used the HTBI primer set. From the multiplex PCR reads, TCRdb called clonotypes with MiXCR, one entry per CDR3 protein. Among about 350,000 distinct CDR3 sequences listed, roughly 13% were seen once. Exclusion criteria comprised uncontrolled infection, other autoimmune disease, pregnancy or lactation. Fresh peripheral blood, around 10 ml of it, supplied the PBMCs. Per the germline V gene, CDR1 is GTSNPN and CDR2 is SVGIG (reference sequence). The CDR3 length is 12 residues. J was trimmed by 4 bases and V by 4 bases; bases with no gene match: 4.

The sample was blood. The sequence was obtained from a woman aged 25 to 39 with Graves' hyperthyroidism. This rearrangement joins TRBV30 to TRBJ2-7; 7 bases map to TRBD2. CDR3 sequence (DNA): TGTGCCTGGACGGGGGGTCCGTACGAGCAGTACTTC. As protein: CAWTGGPYEQYF.